This TCR beta chain was captured in a study of control samples from healthy donors and cancer patients. Using immunoSEQ multiplex PCR, the repertoire was profiled, and TCRdb retains in-frame clones only, with some absent. Of under 200,000 clones listed, about 93% are singletons. V shed 6 bases and J 4 bases; nucleotides not matched to a gene: 15. Germline V gene lookup returns CDR1 MDHEN and CDR2 SYDVKM. This CDR3 contains 17 residues. Sequenced: blood. The gene calls are TRBV28 and TRBJ2-7, with 10 bases matching TRBD1. The receptor was derived from a woman between 25 and 40 years old in good health. The DNA of the CDR3 is TGTGCCAGCAGCTTTATCCCTCGGACAGGGGGAAATTACGAGCAGTACTTC. Translation gives CASSFIPRTGGNYEQYF.